The sequence of this T cell receptor beta chain was determined in a study of T cells after posttransplantation cyclophosphamide. Study-wide findings and caveats: Later blood repertoires were often dominated by clones from the donor CD8+ memory compartment. Blood and skin or GI T cell repertoires showed limited TRB overlap.

On the day of bone marrow donation, the related graft donor provided peripheral blood. Method: immunoSEQ multiplex PCR; TCRdb's copy keeps in-frame clones and lacks some. The profile covers 23,000 or so clones, none occurring a single time. The table lists this clone with many counts. Its target is unknown. The length of the CDR3 is 19 residues. The germline gives CDR1 SGHRS, CDR2 YFSETQ. The V gene lost 4 bases and the J gene lost 0 bases, with 23 bases spanning the gap. The TCR was taken from a woman aged 55-70 years in good health, CMV-negative, and a related stem cell transplant donor. The sequencing input was PBMCs. This chain links TRBV5-1 with TRBJ1-3; perhaps TRBD1 as D (6 bases). CDR3: CASSPGNLGARVSGNTIYF. CDR3 DNA sequence: TGCGCCAGCAGCCCGGGCAATTTGGGGGCCAGGGTCTCTGGAAACACCATATATTTT.